A selection of T cell receptor beta chains follows, all from one sample in a study of T cells in Graves' hyperthyroidism and ophthalmopathy. TCRdb ran MiXCR on the multiplex PCR reads and lists one entry per CDR3 protein. This table holds some 200,000 distinct CDR3 sequences, around 16% found once. Input material: blood. Every receptor here comes from a woman aged 50 to 65 with Graves' hyperthyroidism. The CDR3 runs from the conserved cysteine through the conserved F or W. Fields, in order: J gene, D gene, V gene, clone size, CDR3 DNA, CDR3 protein. The D gene is left open where the match is weak. Clone size is shown for a subset of rows, as once, few, many or a class of expanded clone.

TRBJ2-1,TRBD2,TRBV7-6,many,TGTGCCATCAGGACTAGCGGAGGCACGGCTAATGAGCAGTTCTTC,CAIRTSGGTANEQFF
TRBJ2-5,.,TRBV11-2,.,TGTGCCAGCAGCTTGGGACTGACTGGCTGGGGGACCCAGTACTTC,CASSLGLTGWGTQYF
TRBJ2-3,.,TRBV19,once,TGTGCCAGTAGAACAGGGTTCGGCACAGATACGCAGTATTTT,CASRTGFGTDTQYF
TRBJ2-5,.,TRBV7-7,few,TGTGCTAGCAGCTTAGCGGGCGGGACACAAGAGACCCAGTACTTC,CASSLAGGTQETQYF
TRBJ2-3,TRBD1,TRBV10-3,few,TGTGCCGTCACCGGGACAGGGGAAAGAGATACGCAGTATTTT,CAVTGTGERDTQYF
TRBJ2-1,TRBD1,TRBV5-6,many,TGTGCCAGCAGACGGACAGGGAAAGAGGGCAATGAGCAGTTCTTC,CASRRTGKEGNEQFF
TRBJ2-7,.,TRBV2,many,TGTGCCAGCAGTGAAGTTGCTAGTCAATACTCCGAGCAGTACTTC,CASSEVASQYSEQYF
TRBJ2-3,TRBD1,TRBV11-2,many,TGTGCCAGCAGCCCTGGGACAGGGCGCACAGATACGCAGTATTTT,CASSPGTGRTDTQYF
TRBJ2-1,TRBD2,TRBV20-1,few,TGCAGTGCTCTATTCGGGGGGAGGGTCTACAATGAGCAGTTCTTC,CSALFGGRVYNEQFF
TRBJ2-1,TRBD2,TRBV20-1,.,TGCAGTGCCAACCCGGGACTAGCGGGAGTAAGCTCCTACAATGAGCAGTTCTTC,CSANPGLAGVSSYNEQFF
TRBJ1-1,.,TRBV20-1,.,TGCAGTGCTAGATTGCCCTTGGACCCGGGGACTGAAGCTTTCTTT,CSARLPLDPGTEAFF
TRBJ2-5,TRBD2,TRBV12-5,.,TGTGCTAGTGGTTCCTGGACTAGCGGGAGGGAGACCCAGTACTTC,CASGSWTSGRETQYF
TRBJ1-2,TRBD1,TRBV2,many,TGTGCCAGCAGTGCGAACAGGGGGGTTGACTATGGCTACACCTTC,CASSANRGVDYGYTF
TRBJ2-1,TRBD2,TRBV15,few,TGTGCCACCAGCAGAGAAGGGACTACCCCTCGTGGGATAGAGTTCTTC,CATSREGTTPRGIEFF
TRBJ1-1,TRBD1,TRBV30,many,TGTGCCTGGATGGGACAGGGGGCCTCTGAAGCTTTCTTT,CAWMGQGASEAFF
TRBJ2-2,TRBD2,TRBV11-1,.,TGTGCCAGCAGTTATGGGACTAGCGGGAGTTTTAACACCGGGGAGCTGTTTTTT,CASSYGTSGSFNTGELFF
TRBJ2-3,TRBD2,TRBV7-3,many,TGTGCCAGCAGCACCGTAGCGGGAGATCCAGATACGCAGTATTTT,CASSTVAGDPDTQYF
TRBJ1-2,.,TRBV7-9,few,TGTGCCAGCAGCTTAAGCGAGGGGCCATTTAGTGGCTACACCTTC,CASSLSEGPFSGYTF
TRBJ2-5,.,TRBV5-1,.,TGCGCCAGCAGATATCAAGAGACCCAGTACTTC,CASRYQETQYF
TRBJ1-4,TRBD1,TRBV7-2,few,TGTGCCAGCAGCCAAGGACAGGGCCGGGAAAAACTGTTTTTT,CASSQGQGREKLFF
TRBJ1-2,TRBD1,TRBV11-2,many,TGTGCCAGCAGCGGGACAGGGAGGACTAACTATGGCTACACCTTC,CASSGTGRTNYGYTF
TRBJ2-4,TRBD2,TRBV12-5,.,TGTGCTAGTGGACTCCGATTGGGACTAGCGGGAGGGGTAGCCAAAAACATTCAGTACTTC,CASGLRLGLAGGVAKNIQYF
TRBJ2-1,TRBD2,TRBV18,many,TGTGCCAGCTCACCACCGATGCGGGAGATGGGTGAGCAGTTCTTC,CASSPPMREMGEQFF
TRBJ1-1,TRBD1,TRBV6-6,few,TGTGCCAGCAGTTACGCCGGGACAGCTGAAGCTTTCTTT,CASSYAGTAEAFF
TRBJ2-5,TRBD1,TRBV6-1,many,TGTGCCAGTCGGGACAGTTGGATGGAGACCCAGTACTTC,CASRDSWMETQYF
TRBJ1-2,.,TRBV6-4,.,TGTGCCAGCAGTTCTGAAACTATCTATGGCTACACCTTC,CASSSETIYGYTF
TRBJ1-2,TRBD1,TRBV3-1,many,TGTGCCAGCAGCCAACCCGGGACAGACTATGGCTACACCTTC,CASSQPGTDYGYTF